Listed here are 26 T cell receptor beta chains from one sample, sequenced in a study of blood T cell repertoires in COVID-19. Some clones are missing from TCRdb's copy, which holds only in-frame ones; the method was immunoSEQ multiplex PCR. The repertoire holds 150,000 to 200,000 clones, with about four fifths as singletons. Sequencing was performed on PBMCs or T cells enriched from blood (not recorded which). The source is a man between 40 and 49 years old who had recovered from COVID-19.

This chain connects TRBV29-1 to TRBJ2-1; possibly TRBD2 for D (7 bases). CDR1 is SQVTM, CDR2 ANQGSEA, per germline. This CDR3 has 14 residues. Deletions cut 5 bases from V and 5 bases from J, with 16 bases between. The CDR3 is CSVRGGYRDNEQFF. CDR3 in DNA: TGCAGCGTTAGGGGGGGGTACCGGGACAATGAGCAGTTCTTC.

The rearrangement joins TRBV2 to TRBJ1-5; 9 bases line up with TRBD1. The CDR3 extends over 15 amino acids. The germline V gene has CDR1 SNHLY and CDR2 FYNNEI. V lost 3 bases to trimming and J lost 5 bases; unmatched junction nucleotides: 5. Written as DNA, the CDR3 is TGTGCCAGCAGTGAGTTCACAGGGGGCCATCAGCCCCAGCATTTT. Its protein product is CASSEFTGGHQPQHF.

V gene TRBV28 combines with J gene TRBJ1-2, with 9 bases matching TRBD1. CDR1 and CDR2 from the germline V gene are MDHEN and SYDVKM. V shed 2 bases, J shed 5 bases, and the junction held 3 bases outside the gene matches. The CDR3 extends over 14 amino acids. The CDR3 DNA reads TGTGCCAGCAGTTTACGGGACAGGGCATATGGCTACACCTTC. Translation: CASSLRDRAYGYTF.

In its sample, this clone was seen a few times. V and J are TRBV5-4 and TRBJ1-2; perhaps TRBD1 as D (6 bases). Germline V lookup: CDR1 SGHNT, CDR2 YYREEE (reference sequence). The CDR3 is 13 residues long. Trimming removed 1 base at V and 4 bases at J, with 8 bases between. This CDR3 reads CASSLNRAYGYTF. CDR3 coding DNA: TGTGCCAGCAGCTTGAACAGGGCCTATGGCTACACCTTC.

The chain links TRBV28 to TRBJ2-7; the match to TRBD2 covers 13 bases. CDR3 length: 14 residues. Germline CDR1 is MDHEN and CDR2 is SYDVKM. This CDR3 reads CGSRRLAGGYEQYF. Written as DNA, the CDR3 is TGTGGAAGCAGGAGACTAGCGGGAGGATACGAGCAGTACTTC.

Written as DNA, the CDR3 is TGTGCCAGCTCACCAGGGCAGGGGGCATTTAATGAAAAACTGTTTTTT. Its protein product is CASSPGQGAFNEKLFF. This chain connects TRBV18 to TRBJ1-4, with 8 bases identical to TRBD1. CDR3 length: 16 amino acids. Per germline, CDR1 KGHSH and CDR2 LQKENI. V trimming: 2 bases; J trimming: 4 bases; junction bases outside the gene matches: 6.

The V call is TRBV19, the J call TRBJ2-6; the D gene is possibly TRBD1 (6 bases). The CDR3 consists of 15 residues. V shed 4 bases and J shed 0 bases, with 7 bases lying between them. Germline CDR1 is LNHDA and CDR2 is SQIVND (reference sequence). CDR3 coding DNA: TGTGCCAGTAGTAACAGGGTCTCTGGGGCCAACGTCCTGACTTTC. Translation gives CASSNRVSGANVLTF.

The chain uses TRBV6-2 or TRBV6-3 and TRBJ2-7; no definite D call. CDR1 and CDR2 (germline): MNHEY, SVGEGT. V lost 2 bases and J 1 base, leaving 3 bases between the germline ends. The CDR3 loop spans 12 amino acids. The CDR3, as DNA: TGTGCCAGCAGTTACCCGTCCTACGAGCAGTACGTC. Translation gives CASSYPSYEQYV.

The rearrangement joins TRBV7-9 to TRBJ1-2, with a possible D match to TRBD1 (6 bases). CDR3 size: 13 residues. Germline assignment: CDR1 SEHNR and CDR2 FQNEAQ (reference sequence). V was pared by 1 base and J by 5 bases, with 8 bases between. CDR3 loop: CASSLEQGYGYTF. The CDR3 DNA is TGTGCCAGCAGCTTAGAACAGGGATATGGCTACACCTTC.

The chain joins TRBV6-5 to TRBJ1-3; D remains unclear. V was trimmed by 7 bases and J by 3 bases, leaving 16 bases between them. CDR1 and CDR2 from the germline V gene are MNHEY and SVGAGI. CDR3 size: 15 residues. Here the CDR3 reads CASIRPRSRGNTIYF. Written as DNA, the CDR3 is TGTGCCAGCATCCGACCGCGGTCGCGTGGAAACACCATATATTTT.

This clone was counted only a few times. The chain is built from TRBV10-3 and TRBJ2-1; D is uncertain. CDR3 size: 12 residues. Germline V CDR1 and CDR2: ENHRY, SYGVKD. V was pared by 2 bases and J by 4 bases, with 3 bases between. CDR3 sequence: CAISEEYNEQFF. CDR3 in DNA: TGTGCCATCAGTGAGGAGTACAATGAGCAGTTCTTC.

The genes are TRBV6-2 or TRBV6-3 and TRBJ2-3; no clear D gene. The CDR3 has 13 residues. Germline-derived CDR1 and CDR2 are MNHEY and SVGEGT. Deletions cut 3 bases from V and 5 bases from J, with 9 bases between. The CDR3 DNA reads TGTGCCAGCAGTTATACCAAGCGAGATACGCAGTATTTT. Its translation: CASSYTKRDTQYF.

J is TRBJ2-3 and V is TRBV9; D possibly corresponds to TRBD2 (5 bases). The CDR3 length is 16 residues. Deletions cut 4 bases from V and 2 bases from J, with 17 bases between. Germline assignment: CDR1 SGDLS and CDR2 YYNGEE. CDR3 nucleotides: TGTGCCAGCAGCCCCCGGGAAGCGGCTCACACAGATACGCAGTATTTT. As protein: CASSPREAAHTDTQYF.

J is TRBJ2-5 and V is TRBV5-4; D may be TRBD1 (6 bases). Per germline, CDR1 SGHNT and CDR2 YYREEE (reference sequence). This CDR3 is 13 amino acids long. The germline V and J ends were trimmed by 4 bases and 5 bases, with 12 bases remaining between them. The CDR3 loop is CASSRTGIETQYF. In DNA form, the CDR3 reads TGTGCCAGCAGCCGTACAGGGATCGAGACCCAGTACTTC. Complete variable domain (other parts from reference TRBV5-4 and TRBJ2-5): ETGVTQSPTHLIKTRGQQVTLRCSSQSGHNTVSWYQQALGQGPQFIFQYYREEENGRGNFPPRFSGLQFPNYSSELNVNALELDDSALYLCASSRTGIETQYFGPGTRLLVL.

This chain links TRBV4-3 with TRBJ1-5; D ambiguous. CDR1 and CDR2 (germline): LGHNA, YSLEER. The V and J ends lost 1 base and 7 bases respectively, with 17 bases between them. This CDR3 is built from 16 residues. CDR3 sequence (DNA): TGCGCCAGCAGCCAAGGGAGAAGAACGGGTAAACAGCCCCAGCATTTT. Protein product: CASSQGRRTGKQPQHF.

The chain links TRBV14 to TRBJ1-1; TRBD1 might be the D (6 bases). Between the trimmed V and J ends, which lost 3 bases and 9 bases, there was a span of 11 bases. From germline, CDR1 is SGHDN and CDR2 FVKESK. The CDR3 runs 12 residues. The CDR3 protein is CASSQRGGQAFF. The CDR3 DNA reads as TGTGCCAGCAGCCAGAGGGGGGGGCAAGCTTTCTTT.

This chain links TRBV7-2 with TRBJ1-3, with 10 bases aligning to TRBD1. CDR3 length equals 15 residues. The J segment lost 5 bases and the V segment lost 5 bases, leaving 6 bases of the junction unmatched. CDR1 and CDR2 from the germline V gene are SGHTA and FQGNSA. In nucleotides, the CDR3 is TGTGCCAGCAGCCGCGGGACAGGGGATAGAAACACCATATATTTT. It is translated as CASSRGTGDRNTIYF.

The rearrangement links TRBV11-2 to TRBJ2-1, with D unclear. V gave up 4 bases and J gave up 4 bases, with 8 bases separating them. Germline loops: CDR1 SGHAT, CDR2 FQNNGV. This CDR3 comprises 13 residues. The CDR3 DNA is TGTGCCAGCAGCTCCGACATTTACAATGAGCAGTTCTTC. It translates to CASSSDIYNEQFF.

The chain employs TRBV7-6 and TRBJ1-5; D remains ambiguous. V lost 3 bases and J lost 2, with 11 bases in between. The CDR3 runs to 15 residues. Looked up from germline, CDR1 is SGHVS and CDR2 is FNYEAQ. The CDR3 nucleotides are TGTGCCAGCAGCTTGGGGAGGTTAGGCAATCAGCCCCAGCATTTT. It specifies CASSLGRLGNQPQHF.

V is TRBV9 and J is TRBJ2-5; D unresolved. This CDR3 region has 14 residues. CDR1 is SGDLS, CDR2 YYNGEE, per germline. Trimming left V 2 bases short and J 2 bases short, with 10 bases between. Here the CDR3 DNA reads TGTGCCAGCAGCGTTGGGCAGAAACAAGAGACCCAGTACTTC. It codes for CASSVGQKQETQYF.

The chain recombines TRBV18 with TRBJ2-1; tentatively, D is TRBD1 (6 bases). V gave up 8 bases and J gave up 8 bases, with 19 bases separating them. Germline lookup yields CDR1 KGHSH and CDR2 LQKENI. This CDR3 has 14 residues. This CDR3 is CASKDRLATDEQFF. For the CDR3, the DNA is TGTGCCAGCAAAGACAGGCTGGCAACGGATGAGCAGTTCTTC.

This clone was found once. The J gene is TRBJ1-5, the V gene TRBV29-1; D not certain. Germline V CDR1 and CDR2: SQVTM, ANQGSEA. Trimming shortened V by 5 bases and J by 6 bases, and 11 bases separated the two germline ends. The length of the CDR3 is 12 residues. The CDR3 coding sequence is TGCAGCGTTCGTGAGCGGGGTCAGCCCCAGCATTTT. Translation: CSVRERGQPQHF. The whole variable domain, remainder taken from reference TRBV29-1 and TRBJ1-5, is SAVISQKPSRDICQRGTSLTIQCQVDSQVTMMFWYRQQPGQSLTLIATANQGSEATYESGFVIDKFPISRPNLTFSTLTVSNMSPEDSSIYLCSVRERGQPQHFGDGTRLSIL.

This sequence joins TRBV30 and TRBJ1-1; D perhaps matches TRBD1 (5 bases). The CDR3 totals 14 residues. Trimming took off 4 bases at V and 3 bases at J, with 15 bases between the two ends. Germline V gives CDR1 GTSNPN, CDR2 SVGIG (reference sequence). This CDR3 is CAWNSGAGDTEAFF. The CDR3 nucleotides read TGTGCCTGGAATAGTGGGGCGGGGGACACTGAAGCTTTCTTT.

The chain couples TRBV7-2 to TRBJ1-4; the D is unclear. This CDR3 comprises 15 residues. From germline, CDR1 is SGHTA and CDR2 FQGNSA. The V end was cut by 1 base, the J end by 3 bases, with 9 bases between. The CDR3 spells CASSLVGRANEKLFF. In DNA form, the CDR3 reads TGTGCCAGCAGCTTAGTGGGGAGGGCTAATGAAAAACTGTTTTTT.

The genes are TRBV11-1 and TRBJ1-2; no clear D. This CDR3 spans 15 amino acids. V lost 5 bases and J lost 6, with 19 bases in between. Per the germline V gene, CDR1 is SGHAT and CDR2 is FQDESV (reference sequence). The CDR3 nucleotides read TGTGCCAGCAGCCCTAAACTAGGGCAGGTGGATGGCTACACCTTC. The encoded protein is CASSPKLGQVDGYTF.

The genes are TRBV10-3 and TRBJ1-5; tentatively, D is TRBD1 (5 bases). From germline, CDR1 is ENHRY and CDR2 SYGVKD. Between the trimmed V and J ends, which lost 10 bases and 1 base, there was a span of 8 bases. This CDR3 is 12 amino acids long. CDR3 residues: CATQGSNQPQHF. The DNA of the CDR3 is TGTGCCACTCAGGGAAGCAATCAGCCCCAGCATTTT.